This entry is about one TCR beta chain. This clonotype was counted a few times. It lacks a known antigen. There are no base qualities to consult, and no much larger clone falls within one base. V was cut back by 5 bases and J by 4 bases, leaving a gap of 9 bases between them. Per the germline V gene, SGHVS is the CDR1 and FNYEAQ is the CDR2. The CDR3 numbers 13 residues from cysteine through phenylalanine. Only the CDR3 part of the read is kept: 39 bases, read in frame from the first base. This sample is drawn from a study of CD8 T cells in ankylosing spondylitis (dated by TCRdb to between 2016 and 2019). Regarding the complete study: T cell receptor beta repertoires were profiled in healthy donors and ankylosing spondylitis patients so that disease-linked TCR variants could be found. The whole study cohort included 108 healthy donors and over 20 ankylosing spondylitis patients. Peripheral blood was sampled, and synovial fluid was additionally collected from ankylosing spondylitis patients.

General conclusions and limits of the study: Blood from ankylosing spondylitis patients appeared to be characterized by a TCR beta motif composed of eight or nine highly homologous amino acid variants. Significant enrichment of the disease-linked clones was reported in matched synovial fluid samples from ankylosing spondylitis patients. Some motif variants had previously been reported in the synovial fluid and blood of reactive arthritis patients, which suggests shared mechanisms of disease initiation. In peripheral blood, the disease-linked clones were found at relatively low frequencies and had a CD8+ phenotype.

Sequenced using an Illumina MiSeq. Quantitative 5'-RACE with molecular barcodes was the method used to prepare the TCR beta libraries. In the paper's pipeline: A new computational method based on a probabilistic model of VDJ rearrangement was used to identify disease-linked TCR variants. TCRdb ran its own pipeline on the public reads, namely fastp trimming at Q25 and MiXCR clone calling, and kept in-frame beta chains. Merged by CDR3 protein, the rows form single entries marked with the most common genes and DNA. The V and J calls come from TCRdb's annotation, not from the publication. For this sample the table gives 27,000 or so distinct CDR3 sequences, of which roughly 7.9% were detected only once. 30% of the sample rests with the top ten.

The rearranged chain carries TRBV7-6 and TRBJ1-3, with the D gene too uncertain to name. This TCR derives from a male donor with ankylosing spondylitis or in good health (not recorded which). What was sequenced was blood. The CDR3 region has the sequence CASSPAGGNTIYF. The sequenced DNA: TGTGCCAGCAGCCCCGCGGGGGGAAACACCATATATTTT.